This T cell receptor beta chain stems from a study of T cell repertoires in cytomegalovirus infection. The study, taken as a whole, reports: Clonotype analysis showed dominance of the ex vivo response by HLA-C-restricted CMV-specific TCR beta clonotypes.

Unmatched junction bases numbered 7, after V lost 4 bases and J lost 9 bases. The CDR3 spans 15 residues. Germline V lookup: CDR1 MGHDK, CDR2 SYGVNS. TCRdb passed the reads through MiXCR, listing each CDR3 protein once. Seen here are around 900,000 distinct CDR3 sequences, around 29% observed once, and the top ten hold around 15%. Concerning this clonotype itself: Its antigen is not identified.

The material sequenced was cultured CD8+ T cells from PBMCs, taken from culture after CMV antigen stimulation. The chain has TRBV25-1 and TRBJ2-1; 12 bases match TRBD2. This receptor was obtained from a human donor in good health (CMV status not recorded). Some clones in this sample may be carry-over from other donors' samples. CDR3 loop: CASSGRLAGDVEQFF. CDR3 DNA sequence: TGTGCCAGCAGTGGGAGACTAGCGGGGGACGTTGAGCAGTTCTTC.